This TCR beta chain is drawn from a study of blood T cell repertoires in COVID-19. The data were produced by immunoSEQ multiplex PCR, yet TCRdb's version contains in-frame clones alone and is incomplete. Among 200,000 to 250,000 clones listed, about four fifths were seen once. A note on this clone: At one of its ends the junction is not consistent with the germline gene, which may arise from a read error.

The length of the CDR3 is 14 residues. CDR1 is SSHAT, CDR2 FNYEAQ, per germline (reference sequence). The V call is TRBV7-7, the J call TRBJ2-5; TRBD2 matches at 7 bases. Specimen: peripheral blood. The source of this sequence is a woman at least 80 years old with acute or convalescent COVID-19. CDR3: CASSPSGAQETQYF. The CDR3, as DNA: TGTGCTAGCAGCCCCAGCGGGGCCCAAGAGACCCAGTACTTC.